This T cell receptor (beta chain) was retrieved from a study of control samples from healthy donors and cancer patients. The method was immunoSEQ multiplex PCR; TCRdb's version includes in-frame clones alone and lacks a portion of them. The sample has just under 80,000 clones, approximately 90% seen once; the top ten hold over 1.5%. The CDR3 consists of 15 residues. V was clipped by 10 bases and J by 4 bases; unmatched bases: 7. CDR1 and CDR2 (germline): SGHNT, YYREEE (reference sequence). This rearrangement joins TRBV5-4 to TRBJ2-5; 16 nucleotides agree with TRBD2. What was sequenced was PBMCs. The TCR sequence derives from a woman in her fifties or sixties with head and neck cancer. As DNA, the CDR3 is TGTGCCGGGACTAGCGGGAGGGCCGGGGCAGAGACCCAGTACTTC. As protein: CAGTSGRAGAETQYF.